This T cell receptor (beta chain) was sequenced in a study of Graves' ophthalmopathy and Graves' hyperthyroidism. The term stable hyperthyroidism indicated an absence of ophthalmopathy within 18 months of follow-up. PBMCs came from approximately 10 ml of fresh peripheral blood. CDR3 length: 18 amino acids. Germline V gene sequence: CDR1 SGHAT, CDR2 FQDESV (reference sequence). The V gene end was trimmed by 4 bases and the J gene end by 6 bases; junction bases not matched to a gene: 17. The authors amplified TCR beta CDR3 regions from RNA transcripts. Following a first-round RT-PCR that used HTBI primers, a second-round multiplex PCR was carried out. Via MiXCR, TCRdb re-called the multiplex PCR reads, giving one row per CDR3 protein. The top ten clones hold more than 5.5% of a sample with 600,000 to 650,000 distinct CDR3 sequences, about a fifth of them seen once. There are many counts of this clonotype.

This receptor was identified in a woman aged 18-29 years with stable Graves' hyperthyroidism. Some clones in this sample may be carry-over from other donors' samples. Sequencing was performed on peripheral blood. The chain couples TRBV11-1 to TRBJ2-7, with 11 bases matching TRBD2. CDR3 sequence reads: CASSSSRLAGGLPGEQYF. CDR3 DNA sequence: TGTGCCAGCAGCTCTAGCCGGCTAGCGGGGGGCCTCCCGGGCGAGCAGTACTTC. Drawing the rest from reference TRBV11-1 and TRBJ2-7, the complete variable domain is EAEVAQSPRYKITEKSQAVAFWCDPISGHATLYWYRQILGQGPELLVQFQDESVVDDSQLPKDRFSAERLKGVDSTLKIQPAELGDSAMYLCASSSSRLAGGLPGEQYFGPGTRLTVT.